These T cell receptor beta chains were read from a single sample in a study of blood T cell repertoires in COVID-19. The repertoire was sequenced with immunoSEQ multiplex PCR; TCRdb's copy has only in-frame clones and lacks some. This table holds 250,000 to 400,000 clones, around nine tenths found once. The material sequenced was peripheral blood. These TCRs come from a man aged 50 or older with active or convalescent COVID-19. Each CDR3 is given with its conserved first and last residue. D genes are given only for firm matches. Not all rows give a size; the values are once, few, many and, for expanded clones, a class.

TRBV28	TRBJ1-1	NA	TRBD1	CASSFGGAGGGGEAFF	TGTGCCAGCAGTTTCGGCGGGGCAGGGGGCGGTGGTGAAGCTTTCTTT
TRBV15	TRBJ1-2	NA	NA	CATSRDPGGADGYTF	TGTGCCACCAGCAGAGACCCGGGGGGGGCGGATGGCTACACCTTC
TRBV2	TRBJ1-6	NA	TRBD1	CASSLRQGDSPLHF	TGTGCCAGCTCCCTGAGACAGGGGGATTCACCCCTCCACTTT
TRBV27	TRBJ2-1	once	TRBD2	CASSLSTLGGAANEQFF	TGTGCCAGCAGTTTGAGTACCCTGGGAGGGGCTGCAAATGAGCAGTTCTTC
TRBV7-8	TRBJ2-7	NA	TRBD2	CASSPGLAGGRGEQYF	TGTGCCAGCAGCCCTGGACTAGCGGGAGGCCGAGGCGAGCAGTACTTC
TRBV6-2/TRBV6-3	TRBJ1-1	NA	TRBD1	CASSYPYRGRMNTEAFF	TGTGCCAGCAGTTACCCGTACAGGGGGCGGATGAACACTGAAGCTTTCTTT
TRBV9	TRBJ2-3	NA	NA	CASSAYATDTQYF	TGTGCCAGCAGCGCGTATGCGACAGATACGCAGTATTTT
TRBV7-2	TRBJ1-2	once	NA	CASSSYTAGDYTF	TGTGCCAGCAGCTCCTACACCGCAGGGGACTACACCTTC
TRBV5-5	TRBJ2-3	NA	NA	CASSLGEDTQYF	TGTGCCAGCAGCTTGGGCGAAGATACGCAGTATTTT
TRBV20-1	TRBJ2-5	NA	TRBD2	CSASREAGRQETQYF	TGCAGTGCTAGTCGGGAAGCGGGAAGGCAAGAGACCCAGTACTTC
TRBV7-8	TRBJ2-7	NA	NA	CASSSGDTYEQYF	TGTGCCAGCAGCTCAGGGGACACCTACGAGCAGTACTTC
TRBV18	TRBJ2-3	NA	NA	CASSPPGITDTQYF	TGTGCCAGCTCACCACCCGGTATCACAGATACGCAGTATTTT
TRBV5-5	TRBJ2-7	NA	NA	CASSLSPRVASYEQYF	TGTGCCAGCAGCTTGTCGCCGCGGGTAGCCTCCTACGAGCAGTACTTC
TRBV7-2	TRBJ1-1	NA	NA	CASSLVTGIMNTEAFF	TGTGCCAGCAGCTTAGTTACAGGGATCATGAACACTGAAGCTTTCTTT
TRBV7-3	TRBJ2-7	NA	NA	CASSLNSHEQYF	TGTGCCAGCAGCTTAAACTCCCACGAGCAGTACTTC
TRBV6-5	TRBJ1-4	NA	NA	CASSYSYGRGEKLFF	TGTGCCAGCAGTTACTCTTACGGGAGGGGTGAAAAACTGTTTTTT
TRBV5-4	TRBJ2-1	NA	TRBD2	CASSGSGSSYNEQFF	TGTGCCAGCAGCGGAAGCGGGAGCTCCTACAATGAGCAGTTCTTC
TRBV28	TRBJ1-2	NA	NA	CASSLYNYGYTF	TGTGCCAGCAGCTTGTATAACTATGGCTACACCTTC
TRBV7-2	TRBJ2-7	few	TRBD2	CASSRRLAGEGEQYF	TGTGCCAGCAGCCGCAGACTAGCGGGAGAAGGGGAGCAGTACTTC